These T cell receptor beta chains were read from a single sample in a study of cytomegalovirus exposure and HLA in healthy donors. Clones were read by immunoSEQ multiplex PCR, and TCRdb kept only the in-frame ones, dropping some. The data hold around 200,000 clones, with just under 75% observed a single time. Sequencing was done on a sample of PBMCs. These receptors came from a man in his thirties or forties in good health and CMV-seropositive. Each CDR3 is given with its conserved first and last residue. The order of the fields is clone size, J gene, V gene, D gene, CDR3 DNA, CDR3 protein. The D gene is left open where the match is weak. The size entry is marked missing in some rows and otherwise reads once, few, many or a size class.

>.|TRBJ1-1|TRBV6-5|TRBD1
TGTGCCAGCAGTTACTCGGGACAGGCAAACACTGAAGCTTTCTTT
CASSYSGQANTEAFF
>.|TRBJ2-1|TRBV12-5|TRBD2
TGTGCTAGTGGTTTGGCCGGGAGGGGTGAGCAGTTCTTC
CASGLAGRGEQFF
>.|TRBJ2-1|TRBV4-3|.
TGCGCCAGCCGTCTGGAAGGGGGGGGCTACAATGAGCAGTTCTTC
CASRLEGGGYNEQFF
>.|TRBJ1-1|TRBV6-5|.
TGTGCCAGCAGTCAGGGGTCTGAAGCTTTCTTT
CASSQGSEAFF
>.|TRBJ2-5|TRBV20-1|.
TGCAGTGCTAGAGCAACACCCCAGTACTTC
CSARATPQYF
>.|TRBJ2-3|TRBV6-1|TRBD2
TGTGCCAGCGCCGGGACTAGCGGGAGAGATACGCAGTATTTT
CASAGTSGRDTQYF
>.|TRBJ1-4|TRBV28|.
TGTGCCAGCAGGGAGGACAGTTTGATATATGAAAAACTGTTTTTT
CASREDSLIYEKLFF
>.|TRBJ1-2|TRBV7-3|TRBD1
TGTGCCAGCCAGGAGACAGGGAACTATGGCTACACCTTC
CASQETGNYGYTF
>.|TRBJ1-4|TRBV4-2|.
TGTGCCAGCAGCCAGCCACAGGGAGCTAATGAAAAACTGTTTTTT
CASSQPQGANEKLFF
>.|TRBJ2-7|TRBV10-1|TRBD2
TGCGCCAGCAGTTGCGGGGGGACCTACGAGCAGTACTTC
CASSCGGTYEQYF
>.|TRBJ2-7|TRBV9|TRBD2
TGTGCCAGCAGCGTAGCCGGGACTAACTCCTACGAGCAGTACTTC
CASSVAGTNSYEQYF
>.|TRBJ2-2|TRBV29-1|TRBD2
TGCAGCGCCACTCAAACTAGCGGGAGGGCCGTCGGGGAGCTGTTTTTT
CSATQTSGRAVGELFF
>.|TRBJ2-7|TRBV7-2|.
TGTGCCAGCAGCTTACGGGGTGGCGAGCAGTACTTC
CASSLRGGEQYF
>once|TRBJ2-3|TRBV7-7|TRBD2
TGTGCTAGCAGCTTGGGAGGGAATGCACTCACAGATACGCAGTATTTT
CASSLGGNALTDTQYF
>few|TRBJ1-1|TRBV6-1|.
TGTGCCTGCGGACGGGGAGGGTGGACTGAAGCTTTCTTT
CACGRGGWTEAFF
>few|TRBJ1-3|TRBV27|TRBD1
TGTGCCAGCAGTATTACAGGGGGCGTGGGAAACACCATATATTTT
CASSITGGVGNTIYF
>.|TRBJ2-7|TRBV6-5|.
TGTGCCAGCAGAACCGGGACAACCTACGAGCAGTACTTC
CASRTGTTYEQYF
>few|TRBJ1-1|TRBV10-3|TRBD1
TGTGCCATCAGTGAGTCAAGGGGGCAAACTGAAGCTTTCTTT
CAISESRGQTEAFF
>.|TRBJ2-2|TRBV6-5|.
TGTGCCAGCAGTTACTCCGGGGACACCGGGGAGCTGTTTTTT
CASSYSGDTGELFF
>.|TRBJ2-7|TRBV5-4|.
TGTGCCAGCAGCCTGCACAGGATCCACGAGCAGTACTTC
CASSLHRIHEQYF
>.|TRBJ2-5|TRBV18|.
TGTGCCAGCTCACCAAACACAGGACGACTTCAGGGGACCCAGTACTTC
CASSPNTGRLQGTQYF
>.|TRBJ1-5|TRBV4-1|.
TGCGCCAGCAGCCGTCTAGGAAATCAGCCCCAGCATTTT
CASSRLGNQPQHF
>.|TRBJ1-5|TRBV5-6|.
TGTGCCAGCAGCTTGGGTGGCACCAATCAGCCCCAGCATTTT
CASSLGGTNQPQHF
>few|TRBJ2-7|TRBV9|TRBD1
TGTGCCAGCAGTGGGGGGACAGGGGGGACCTACGAGCAGTACTTC
CASSGGTGGTYEQYF
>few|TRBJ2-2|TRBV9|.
TGTGCCAGCAGCGTAGGCCGCGGGGGCCTGGCCACCGGGGAGCTGTTTTTT
CASSVGRGGLATGELFF
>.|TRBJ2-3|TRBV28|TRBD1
TGTGCCAGCAGTCGCCGAGGGACAGGGAGCGAAGATACGCAGTATTTT
CASSRRGTGSEDTQYF
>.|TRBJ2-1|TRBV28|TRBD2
TGTGCCAGCAGTTCAAGTTCTAGCGGCTCCTACAATGAGCAGTTCTTC
CASSSSSSGSYNEQFF
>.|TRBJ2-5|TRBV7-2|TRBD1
TGTGCCAGCAGCTTAGAAGCAGGGGGTTACGTGACCCTTGGAGAGGCCCAGTACTTC
CASSLEAGGYVTLGEAQYF
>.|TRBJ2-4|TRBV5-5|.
TGTGCCAGCAGCTTGTTTACTTCCCAGGTAGCCAAAAACATTCAGTACTTC
CASSLFTSQVAKNIQYF
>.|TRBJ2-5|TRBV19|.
TGTGCCAGTAGTGGTAGCCGAGTCGGGGAGACCCAGTACTTC
CASSGSRVGETQYF
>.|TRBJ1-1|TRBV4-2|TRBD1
TGTGCCAGCAGCCAATTTCACGCCGGGACAGCCATGAACACTGAAGCTTTCTTT
CASSQFHAGTAMNTEAFF
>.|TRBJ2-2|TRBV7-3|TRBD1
TGTGCCAGCAGCTCGACAGGGGCCGGCACCGGGGAGCTGTTTTTT
CASSSTGAGTGELFF